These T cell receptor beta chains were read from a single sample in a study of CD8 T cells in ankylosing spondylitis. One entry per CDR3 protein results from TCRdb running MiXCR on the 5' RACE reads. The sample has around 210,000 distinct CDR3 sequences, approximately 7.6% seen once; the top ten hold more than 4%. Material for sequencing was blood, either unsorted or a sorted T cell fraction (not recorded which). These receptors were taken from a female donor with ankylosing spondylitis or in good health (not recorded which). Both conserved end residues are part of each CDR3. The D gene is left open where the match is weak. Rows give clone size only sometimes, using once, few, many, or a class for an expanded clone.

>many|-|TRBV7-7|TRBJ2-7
TGTGCCAGCAGCCCGCTCAGCACGTCCACCTACGAGCAGTACTTC
CASSPLSTSTYEQYF
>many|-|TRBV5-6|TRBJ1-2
TGTGCCAGCAGCTCGTTAGATCGCTACACCTTC
CASSSLDRYTF
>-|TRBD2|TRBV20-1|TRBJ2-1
TGCTGTGCTAGAGATGCGATGCCTAGCGGGAGGAAAAATGAGCAGTTCTTC
CCARDAMPSGRKNEQFF
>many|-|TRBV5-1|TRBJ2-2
TGCGCCAGCAGCCCGGAGAACACCGGGGAGCTGTTTTTT
CASSPENTGELFF
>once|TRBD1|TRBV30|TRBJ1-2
TGTGCCCTTGACAGGGCCGCATATGGCTACACCTTC
CALDRAAYGYTF
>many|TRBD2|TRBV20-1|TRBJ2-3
TGCAGTGCTAGAGTAGCGGGAGGGTGGGTGGATACGCAGTATTTT
CSARVAGGWVDTQYF
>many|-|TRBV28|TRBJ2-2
TGTGCCAGCCAGACCATTGCCCAGGGGAACACCGGGGAGCTGTTTTTT
CASQTIAQGNTGELFF
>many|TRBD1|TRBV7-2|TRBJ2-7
TGTGCCAGCAGCCGGCCAGGGGGACACTCCTACGAGCAGTACTTC
CASSRPGGHSYEQYF
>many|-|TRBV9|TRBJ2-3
TGTGCCAGCAGCGTAGGCTTACCCACAGATACGCAGTATTTT
CASSVGLPTDTQYF
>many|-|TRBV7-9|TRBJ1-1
TGCGCCAGCAGCTTGGCACGAGAAGCTTTCTTT
CASSLAREAFF
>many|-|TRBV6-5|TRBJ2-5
TGTGCCAGCAGTTACTCGACCAACCAAGAGACCCAGTACTTC
CASSYSTNQETQYF
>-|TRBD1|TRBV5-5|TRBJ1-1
TGTGCCAGCAGCCGGCCCGGGACAGGGGTGAACACTGAAGCTTTCTTT
CASSRPGTGVNTEAFF
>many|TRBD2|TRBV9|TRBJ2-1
TGTGCCAGCAGCGTGACTAGCGGGAGTTCGAATGAGCAGTTCTTC
CASSVTSGSSNEQFF
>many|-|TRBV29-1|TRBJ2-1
TGCAGCGTTGAGGGGACCTACAATGAGCAGTTCTTC
CSVEGTYNEQFF
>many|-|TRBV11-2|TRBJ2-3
TGTGCCAGCAGCTTAGTCGGAGGGTCAGATACGCAGTATTTT
CASSLVGGSDTQYF
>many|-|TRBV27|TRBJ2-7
TGTGCCAGCAGTCTCCGAGGGGCGACAGTACTACACTCCTACGAGCAGTACTTC
CASSLRGATVLHSYEQYF
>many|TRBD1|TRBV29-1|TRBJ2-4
TGCAGCGTCGAGAGGCCTCCATGGACAGGGGAATTCTTAGCCAAAAACATTCAGTACTTC
CSVERPPWTGEFLAKNIQYF
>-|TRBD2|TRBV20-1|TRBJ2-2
TGCAGTGCTAGACGCGATTTGACTAGCGGGAGGGGGGAGCTGTTTTTT
CSARRDLTSGRGELFF
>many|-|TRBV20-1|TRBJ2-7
TGCAGTGCTAGTCGCAGCCCGGCCGAGCAGTACTTC
CSASRSPAEQYF